These 22 T cell receptor beta chains were all obtained from the same sample, sequenced in a study of blood T cell repertoires in COVID-19. The data were produced by immunoSEQ multiplex PCR, yet TCRdb's version contains in-frame clones alone and is incomplete. The sample records 110,000 to 150,000 clones, 80% to 90% being singletons. Material for sequencing was peripheral blood. These receptor sequences come from a woman aged 45-65 years with acute or convalescent COVID-19.

The chain joins TRBV15 to TRBJ1-4; D might be TRBD1 (6 bases). CDR1 and CDR2 from the germline V gene are LNHNV and YYDKDF (reference sequence). The CDR3 has 14 amino acids. Trimming stripped 4 bases from V and 8 bases from J, with 14 bases between. The DNA for the CDR3 is TGTGCCACCAGCATCACAGGGCTAGAGGAAAAACTGTTTTTT. Translated, it gives CATSITGLEEKLFF.

The chain recombines TRBV6-5 with TRBJ2-4; maybe TRBD1 (6 bases). The CDR3 is 14 amino acids. CDR1 MNHEY and CDR2 SVGAGI come from the germline V gene. The ends were cut back, 6 bases at V and 6 bases at J, with 15 bases in the middle. The DNA for the CDR3 is TGTGCCAGCAGCATGGGGGACACTTCAAACATTCAGTACTTC. This translates into CASSMGDTSNIQYF.

A note on this clone: The sample contains more than one DNA sequence encoding this CDR3. The genes are TRBV9 and TRBJ2-2; D is perhaps TRBD2 (7 bases). The CDR3 covers 18 residues. Per the germline V gene, CDR1 is SGDLS and CDR2 is YYNGEE. Trimming stripped 0 bases from V and 4 bases from J, with 19 bases between. CDR3 in DNA: TGTGCCAGCAGCGTAGAGGGGGATGGGGCGGGGGCCACCGGGGAGCTGTTTTTT. It is translated as CASSVEGDGAGATGELFF.

This sequence joins TRBV24-1 and TRBJ2-1; D gene ambiguous. V was pared by 2 bases and J by 2 bases, with 6 bases between. Germline V gene sequence: CDR1 KGHDR, CDR2 SFDVKD. This CDR3 is 14 amino acids long. The CDR3 DNA reads TGTGCCACCAGTGATTCCCGAGCCTACAATGAGCAGTTCTTC. Its protein is CATSDSRAYNEQFF.

The rearrangement uses TRBV9 and TRBJ2-3; maybe TRBD2 (5 bases). The germline V gene has CDR1 SGDLS and CDR2 YYNGEE. CDR3 length: 16 residues. V lost 0 bases and J lost 0, with 11 bases in between. The CDR3 loop is CASSVEASLSTDTQYF. CDR3 nucleotides: TGTGCCAGCAGCGTAGAGGCTAGCTTAAGCACAGATACGCAGTATTTT.

The V and J genes are TRBV6-6 and TRBJ1-1, with no clear D. Trimming removed 7 bases from V and 1 base from J, with 16 bases in between. CDR1 and CDR2 from the germline V gene are MNHNY and SVGAGI (reference sequence). The CDR3 is 15 amino acids. CDR3 residues: CASTPPRSGNTEAFF. CDR3 bases: TGTGCCAGCACCCCCCCCCGGAGTGGGAACACTGAAGCTTTCTTT.

The V and J genes are TRBV19 and TRBJ2-7, with 9 positions matching TRBD1. The CDR3 has 13 residues. Germline CDR1 is LNHDA and CDR2 is SQIVND (reference sequence). V was clipped by 6 bases and J by 6 bases; unmatched bases: 6. CDR3 sequence: CASRGTGRIEQYF. CDR3 sequence (DNA): TGTGCCAGTAGAGGGACAGGGAGGATCGAGCAGTACTTC.

Here the CDR3 DNA reads TGTGCCATCAGTGAGGGACAGGAACGCTCTGGAAACACCATATATTTT. It codes for CAISEGQERSGNTIYF. V gene TRBV10-3 combines with J gene TRBJ1-3; 7 positions match TRBD1. Germline values: CDR1 ENHRY, CDR2 SYGVKD. The V and J ends lost 2 bases and 0 bases, in that order; junction bases with no gene match: 4. This CDR3 has 16 amino acids.

The genes are TRBV9 and TRBJ1-2; TRBD1 agrees at 7 bases. The CDR3 spans 14 residues. Per germline, CDR1 SGDLS and CDR2 YYNGEE. Unmatched junction bases numbered 8, after V lost 4 bases and J lost 5 bases. The CDR3 region is CASSLAGTVYGYTF. CDR3 in DNA: TGTGCCAGCAGCTTGGCCGGGACAGTTTATGGCTACACCTTC.

The CDR3 region is CASSRSGSSYNEQFF. CDR3 DNA: TGTGCCAGCAGCCGTAGCGGGAGTTCCTACAATGAGCAGTTCTTC. The genes are TRBV11-1 and TRBJ2-1; the match to TRBD2 covers 9 bases. V gave up 5 bases and J gave up 1 base; unmatched junction bases: 3. The CDR3 length is 15 residues. Germline-derived CDR1 and CDR2 are SGHAT and FQDESV (reference sequence).

The gene calls are TRBV30 and TRBJ2-3; D not resolved. The CDR3 has 13 residues. V was clipped by 0 bases and J by 4 bases, with 8 bases between them. The germline V gene encodes CDR1 GTSNPN and CDR2 SVGIG (reference sequence). CDR3: CAWSVRRADTQYF. The CDR3 region has the DNA TGTGCCTGGAGTGTACGACGGGCAGATACGCAGTATTTT.

This clone showed up just a few times. A junction boundary mismatches the germline segment, possibly from a read error. J is TRBJ2-7 and V is TRBV7-7; 8 nucleotides align to TRBD1. The CDR3 is made up of 14 amino acids. CDR1 and CDR2 from the germline V gene are SSHAT and FNYEAQ (reference sequence). The CDR3 sequence: CASSSGTGTYEQYF. In nucleotides, the CDR3 is TGTGCTAGCAGCTCCGGGACAGGCACCTACGAGCAGTACTTC. Full variable domain (remainder filled in from reference TRBV7-7 and TRBJ2-7): GAGVSQSPRYKVTKRGQDVTLRCDPISSHATLYWYQQALGQGPEFLTYFNYEAQPDKSGLPSDRFSAERPEGSISTLTIQRTEQRDSAMYRCASSSGTGTYEQYFGPGTRLTVT.

The CDR3 DNA reads as TGTGCCAGTAGTGGGAGACTAGCGGCCTCCTACGAGCAGTACTTC. Its protein product is CASSGRLAASYEQYF. The chain has TRBV19 and TRBJ2-7; 9 bases line up with TRBD2. The CDR3 runs 15 residues. Germline-derived CDR1 and CDR2 are LNHDA and SQIVND (reference sequence). The ends lost 5 bases at V and 0 bases at J; junction bases unmatched: 5.

This chain joins TRBV2 and TRBJ1-4, with 8 positions matching TRBD1. The CDR3 is 14 residues long. CDR1 is SNHLY, CDR2 FYNNEI, per germline. Unmatched junction bases numbered 8, after V lost 6 bases and J lost 8 bases. The chain's CDR3 is CASRTGAGNEKLFF. The CDR3, as DNA: TGTGCCAGCAGGACAGGGGCGGGTAACGAAAAACTGTTTTTT.

This chain joins TRBV30 and TRBJ1-3, with D uncertain. The germline V gene has CDR1 GTSNPN and CDR2 SVGIG (reference sequence). Trimming pared 3 bases from V and 3 bases from J, leaving 9 bases between. CDR3 size: 13 residues. CDR3 loop: CAWRRTDGNTIYF. In DNA, the CDR3 is TGTGCCTGGAGACGGACTGATGGAAACACCATATATTTT.

This clone was found once. The J gene is TRBJ2-7, the V gene TRBV11-2, with 10 bases that match TRBD2. Germline V gene lookup returns CDR1 SGHAT and CDR2 FQNNGV. Unmatched junction bases numbered 1, after V lost 3 bases and J lost 2 bases. There are 14 residues in the CDR3. The CDR3 loop is CASSLTSGPYEQYF. The CDR3 bases are TGTGCCAGCAGCTTGACTAGCGGGCCCTACGAGCAGTACTTC.

The chain joins TRBV7-9 to TRBJ1-6; 8 nucleotides line up with TRBD1. The CDR3 consists of 15 residues. V was pared by 5 bases and J by 7 bases, with 7 bases of the junction left unmatched. CDR1 and CDR2 from the germline V gene are SEHNR and FQNEAQ (reference sequence). CDR3 residues: CASSPPGGGNSPLHF. CDR3 nucleotide sequence: TGTGCCAGCAGCCCACCAGGGGGCGGGAATTCACCCCTCCACTTT.

The V gene is TRBV7-6, the J gene TRBJ1-4; D possibly corresponds to TRBD1 (5 bases). The V end was cut by 5 bases, the J end by 7 bases, with 17 bases between. From germline, CDR1 is SGHVS and CDR2 FNYEAQ. The CDR3 runs to 15 residues. The CDR3 DNA sequence: TGTGCCAGCAGCCCATCAGGGCAGGCTGGTGAAAAACTGTTTTTT. It encodes CASSPSGQAGEKLFF.

This chain uses TRBV6-5 with TRBJ2-7; 9 bases agree with TRBD1. Per germline, CDR1 MNHEY and CDR2 SVGAGI. V shed 6 bases and J 3 bases; nucleotides not matched to a gene: 9. The length of the CDR3 is 15 residues. The CDR3 loop is CASRTTGGVFYEQYF. The CDR3 DNA follows: TGTGCCAGCAGGACAACAGGGGGCGTCTTCTACGAGCAGTACTTC.

Turning to this clone: Because the CDR3's place on the DNA is in doubt, the DNA is left out and the CDR3 is given as listed by TCRdb. The V gene is TRBV28, the J gene TRBJ2-7; the DNA was not compared with TRBD2, the D call given in the table. Per germline, CDR1 MDHEN and CDR2 SYDVKM. Inclusive of both ends, the CDR3 amounts to 14 amino acids. The CDR3 region is CASSSSRAGYEQYF.

This clone was detected once. The chain employs TRBV19 and TRBJ1-5; D is possibly TRBD1 (6 bases). V lost 6 bases and J 4 bases, leaving 13 bases between the germline ends. Germline V lookup: CDR1 LNHDA, CDR2 SQIVND (reference sequence). This CDR3 comprises 14 residues. DNA of the CDR3: TGTGCCAGTAGCCTCGAGGGGGAAAATCAGCCCCAGCATTTT. As protein: CASSLEGENQPQHF.

CDR3 bases: TGTGCCAGCAGCCCGGGACAGCTACGAAATCAGCCCCAGCATTTT. Translation gives CASSPGQLRNQPQHF. The chain has TRBV6-5 and TRBJ1-5; TRBD1 aligns across 7 bases. CDR3 length: 15 amino acids. Losses at the gene ends were 6 bases for V and 4 bases for J; bases not matched to a gene: 9. Germline CDR1 is MNHEY and CDR2 is SVGAGI.